This entry lists 6 T cell receptor beta chains sequenced from one sample in a study of T-cell memory formation after mild COVID-19. Using its own MiXCR run on the 5' RACE reads, TCRdb lists one record per CDR3 protein. This sample has 150,000 to 200,000 distinct CDR3 sequences, with roughly 31% found just once. The sequenced sample was PBMCs or a T cell subset sorted from them (not recorded which). These receptor sequences come from an adult woman who had mild COVID-19 (a few samples of this study predate the infection). Cell type and time point are not known.

V and J are TRBV15 and TRBJ2-7; D gene uncertain. The germline V and J ends were trimmed by 0 bases and 6 bases, with 18 bases remaining between them. CDR1 is LNHNV and CDR2 is YYDKDF in the germline V gene (reference sequence). The CDR3 spans 16 residues. CDR3 bases: TGTGCCACCAGCAGAGATATACACCCGGACCTGGGCGAGCAGTACTTC. Encoded protein: CATSRDIHPDLGEQYF.

This clonotype was seen only once. The chain links TRBV3-1 to TRBJ1-1; D remains ambiguous. The CDR3 is made up of 11 amino acids. Germline V gene data show CDR1 as LGHDT and CDR2 as YNNKEL (reference sequence). V lost 1 base and J 11 bases, leaving 8 bases between the germline ends. For the CDR3, the DNA is TGTGCCAGCAGCCAAGGGGGAGGGGCTTTCTTT. It is translated as CASSQGGGAFF.

The chain has TRBV14 and TRBJ2-3; tentatively, D is TRBD1 (5 bases). In germline, CDR1 is SGHDN, CDR2 FVKESK. This CDR3 has 13 amino acids. With 1 base removed from V and 11 bases from J, the gap between germline ends came to 13 bases. The CDR3, as DNA: TGTGCCAGCAGCCAAGGTTCAGGGTCGGGGCAGTATTTT. Protein: CASSQGSGSGQYF.

This clonotype has ten or more counts. The chain links TRBV29-1 to TRBJ1-1; maybe TRBD1 (6 bases). In germline, CDR1 is SQVTM, CDR2 ANQGSEA. V lost 3 bases, J lost 6 bases, and 20 bases lay in between. CDR3 length equals 15 residues. Written as DNA, the CDR3 is TGCAGCGTTGAGGACAGCGGAATCTCAGTGGCTGAAGCTTTCTTT. Translated: CSVEDSGISVAEAFF. The whole variable domain, remainder taken from reference TRBV29-1 and TRBJ1-1, is SAVISQKPSRDICQRGTSLTIQCQVDSQVTMMFWYRQQPGQSLTLIATANQGSEATYESGFVIDKFPISRPNLTFSTLTVSNMSPEDSSIYLCSVEDSGISVAEAFFGQGTRLTVV.

This clonotype was observed a handful of times. V gene TRBV10-3 combines with J gene TRBJ2-1, with D unclear. The CDR3 extends over 11 amino acids. The V end lost 5 bases, the J end lost 9 bases, and 8 bases lay between the germline ends. The germline CDR1 and CDR2 sequences are ENHRY and SYGVKD. The CDR3 loop reads CAISRQSEQFF. The CDR3 DNA follows: TGTGCCATCAGTCGCCAGAGTGAGCAGTTCTTC.

This clonotype was detected a few times. This chain connects TRBV11-2 to TRBJ2-4; D could derive from TRBD1 or TRBD2 (5 bases each). Trimming removed 5 bases at V and 6 bases at J, with 17 bases between. The CDR3 contains 15 residues. Germline values: CDR1 SGHAT, CDR2 FQNNGV. The CDR3 loop reads CASSGPSGRLNIQYF. CDR3 sequence (DNA): TGTGCCAGCAGCGGTCCCTCGGGGCGGCTAAACATTCAGTACTTC.